These T cell receptor beta chains were read from a single sample in a study of blood T cells in healthy people across ages. Each CDR3 protein is one row after TCRdb ran MiXCR on the 5' RACE reads. The data contain roughly 1,000,000 distinct CDR3 sequences, 20% to 25% of them singletons. The same data also contributed to another study, on T cells of mothers and their children.

The specimen sequenced was blood. All receptors come from a girl between 2 and 10 years old in good health. Both conserved end residues are part of each CDR3. Each record gives: CDR3 protein, V gene, CDR3 length, J gene.

CASSSVVYEQFF | TRBV28 | 12 | TRBJ2-1
CSVVSGYLYEQYF | TRBV29-1 | 13 | TRBJ2-7
CASRGQGSTYEQYF | TRBV6-1 | 14 | TRBJ2-7
CASSAAGTSLEETQYF | TRBV11-2 | 16 | TRBJ2-5
CSARGQGVGFEQFF | TRBV20-1 | 14 | TRBJ2-1
CASSQAFVSEQYF | TRBV11-2 | 13 | NA
CSGTGALEEKLFF | TRBV29-1 | 13 | TRBJ1-4
CASTSGEKLFF | TRBV6-6 | 11 | TRBJ1-4
CASSVSGGSGEQYF | TRBV9 | 14 | NA
CASRKQGGEQYF | TRBV6-5 | 12 | TRBJ2-7
CASSFGSGDLNEQFF | TRBV28 | 15 | TRBJ2-1
CASSHPGRGEQYF | TRBV4-1 | 13 | NA
CASSLGGDPFYGYTF | TRBV7-2 | 15 | TRBJ1-2
CSASGQPRTDTQYF | TRBV20-1 | 14 | TRBJ2-3
CASSRRTEAFF | TRBV3-1 | 11 | TRBJ1-1
CSAPPLLGGNEQFF | TRBV20-1 | 14 | NA
CASSFSENQETQYF | TRBV12-3/TRBV12-4 | 14 | TRBJ2-5
CASLAASREKLFF | TRBV2 | 13 | TRBJ1-4
CASSPTGGDPSIQYF | TRBV5-4 | 15 | TRBJ2-4
CASSVDSLRSGNEQFF | TRBV9 | 16 | TRBJ2-1
CSASKGQGEKFF | TRBV20-1 | 12 | TRBJ2-1
CASSDEAGATDTQYF | TRBV2 | 15 | TRBJ2-3
CASRRLNTGELFF | TRBV12-3/TRBV12-4 | 13 | TRBJ2-2
CASNPTPLSRLTDTQYF | TRBV5-1 | 17 | TRBJ2-3
CSAIGGYSYNEQFF | TRBV20-1 | 14 | TRBJ2-1
CASSFYIPRDGYTF | TRBV12-3/TRBV12-4 | 14 | TRBJ1-2
CASSQAEEETQYF | TRBV3-1 | 13 | TRBJ2-5
CASNTPGQGAVEQFF | TRBV11-3 | 15 | TRBJ2-1
CASRDRGDPANTEAFF | TRBV2 | 16 | TRBJ1-1
CASSCFWVYEQYF | TRBV6-1 | 13 | TRBJ2-7
CASSPWTGAVGKTQYF | TRBV27 | 16 | TRBJ2-5
CASSWGASGGLRADTQYF | TRBV12-3/TRBV12-4 | 18 | TRBJ2-3
CASSSFSSYNSPLHF | TRBV28 | 15 | TRBJ1-6
CSVARGTAYEQYF | TRBV29-1 | 13 | TRBJ2-7
CASSPWTEKQETQYF | TRBV18 | 15 | TRBJ2-5
CASSSGDSSNQPQHF | TRBV7-9 | 15 | TRBJ1-5
CSARDPRGLETQYF | TRBV20-1 | 14 | TRBJ2-5
CATQGDDGTGELFF | TRBV15 | 14 | TRBJ2-2